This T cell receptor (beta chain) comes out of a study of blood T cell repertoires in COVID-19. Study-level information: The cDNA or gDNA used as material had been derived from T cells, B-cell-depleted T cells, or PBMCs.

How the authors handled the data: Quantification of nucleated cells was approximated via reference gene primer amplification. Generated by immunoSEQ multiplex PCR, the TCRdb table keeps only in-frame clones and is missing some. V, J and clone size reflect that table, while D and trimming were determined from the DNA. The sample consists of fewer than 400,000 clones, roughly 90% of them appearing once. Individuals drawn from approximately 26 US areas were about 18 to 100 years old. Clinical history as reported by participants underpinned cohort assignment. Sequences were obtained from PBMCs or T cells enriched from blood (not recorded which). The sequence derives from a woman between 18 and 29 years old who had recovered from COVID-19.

CDR3 protein: CANGQGDGYTF. The CDR3 bases are TGTGCCAATGGACAGGGGGACGGCTACACCTTC. The chain joins TRBV10-3 to TRBJ1-2, with 10 bases that match TRBD1. CDR1 is ENHRY, CDR2 SYGVKD, per germline. The CDR3 loop spans 11 amino acids. Trimming cost V 10 bases and J 8 bases; bases outside gene matches: 4.